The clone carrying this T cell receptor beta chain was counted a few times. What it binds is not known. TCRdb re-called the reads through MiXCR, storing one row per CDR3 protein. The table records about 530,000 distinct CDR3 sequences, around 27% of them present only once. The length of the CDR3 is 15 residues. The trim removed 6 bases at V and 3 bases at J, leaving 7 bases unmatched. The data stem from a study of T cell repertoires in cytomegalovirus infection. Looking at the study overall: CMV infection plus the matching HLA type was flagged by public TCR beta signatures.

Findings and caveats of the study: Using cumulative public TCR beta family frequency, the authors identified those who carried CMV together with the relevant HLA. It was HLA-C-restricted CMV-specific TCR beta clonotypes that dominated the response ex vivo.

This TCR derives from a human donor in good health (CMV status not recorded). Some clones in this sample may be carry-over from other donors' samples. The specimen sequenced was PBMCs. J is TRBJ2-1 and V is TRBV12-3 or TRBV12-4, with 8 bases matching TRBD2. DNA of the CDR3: TGTGCCAGCAGCCTAAGCGGGAGCTTCTACAATGAGCAGTTCTTC. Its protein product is CASSLSGSFYNEQFF.